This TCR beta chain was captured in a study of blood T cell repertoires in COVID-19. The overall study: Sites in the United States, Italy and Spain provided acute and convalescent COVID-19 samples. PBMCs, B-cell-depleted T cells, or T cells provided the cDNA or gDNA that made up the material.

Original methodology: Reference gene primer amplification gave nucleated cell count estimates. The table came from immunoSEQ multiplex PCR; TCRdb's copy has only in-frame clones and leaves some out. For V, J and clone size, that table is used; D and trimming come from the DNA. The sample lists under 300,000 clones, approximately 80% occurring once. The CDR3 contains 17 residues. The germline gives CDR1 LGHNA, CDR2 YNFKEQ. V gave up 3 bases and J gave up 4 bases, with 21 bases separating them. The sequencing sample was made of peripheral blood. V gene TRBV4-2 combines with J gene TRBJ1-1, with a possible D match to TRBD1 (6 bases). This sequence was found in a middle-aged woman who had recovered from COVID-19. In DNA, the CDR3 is TGTGCCAGCAGCCAGGGAACCCAACAGGGATGGGGCACTGAAGCTTTCTTT. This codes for CASSQGTQQGWGTEAFF.